This TCR beta chain was profiled in a study of a mutant IDH1 vaccine in newly diagnosed glioma. Background on the study: Vaccination began 4-6 weeks post radiotherapy alone, or with temozolomide cycles.

Time point described: week 23, last vaccination. Alongside topical imiquimod, each dose of vaccine comprised 300 ug of mutant IDH1 20-mer peptide. Trimming removed 0 bases from V and 7 bases from J, with 17 bases in between. The germline V gene has CDR1 SGDLS and CDR2 YYNGEE. There are 16 residues in the CDR3. As regards this clone: Antigen unknown.

TCRdb's table, derived via immunoSEQ multiplex PCR, lists solely in-frame clones and lacks some. The data show approximately 79,000 clones, 85% to 90% seen once. The sequencing used PBMCs, collected from a glioma patient whose treatment included an IDH1 peptide vaccine. The receptor was isolated from a woman aged 50 to 60 with glioma. The chain is built from TRBV9 and TRBJ2-1; D remains unclear. The CDR3 here is CASSVGPAGRLNEQFF. CDR3 DNA: TGTGCCAGCAGCGTAGGCCCGGCAGGCCGGTTGAATGAGCAGTTCTTC. Filled out from reference TRBV9 and TRBJ2-1, the complete variable domain reads DSGVTQTPKHLITATGQRVTLRCSPRSGDLSVYWYQQSLDQGLQFLIQYYNGEERAKGNILERFSAQQFPDLHSELNLSSLELGDSALYFCASSVGPAGRLNEQFFGPGTRLTVL.